This T cell receptor (beta chain) was recovered during a study of cytomegalovirus exposure and HLA in healthy donors. Study findings and constraints: Later work found most CMV-associated TCR beta chains apparently HLA-restricted.

PCR used 60 Vbeta primers and 13 Jbeta primers. Repertoires were generated with immunoSEQ multiplex PCR, while TCRdb's copy carries only in-frame clones and drops some. The sample carries roughly 63,000 clones, approximately 82% recorded once. As concerns this clone: Its specificity is unknown.

This CDR3 region has 14 residues. From germline, CDR1 is GTSNPN and CDR2 SVGIG (reference sequence). Trimming took 2 bases from V and 11 from J; bases not matched to a gene: 9. The receptor's source is a woman aged 40-49 years in good health and CMV-seropositive. The chain carries TRBV30 and TRBJ1-1; 12 bases match TRBD1. Specimen: PBMCs. The CDR3 sequence: CAWSLGDRGLSAFF. CDR3 bases: TGTGCCTGGAGTCTAGGGGACAGGGGGCTTTCGGCTTTCTTT.